Each of the 25 T cell receptor beta chains below was sequenced from the same sample in a study of cytomegalovirus exposure and HLA in healthy donors. The protocol was immunoSEQ multiplex PCR, while the TCRdb copy is restricted to in-frame clones and leaves out a portion. The sample includes 110,000 to 150,000 clones, roughly 90% of them seen just once. Sequenced input: PBMCs. The receptors originated from a man between 18 and 35 years old in good health and CMV-seronegative.

V usage is TRBV29-1 and J usage is TRBJ1-1, with TRBD1 matching over 7 bases. J gave up 4 bases and V 8 bases, and 4 bases lay outside the gene matches. There are 11 residues in the CDR3. Germline-derived CDR1 and CDR2 are SQVTM and ANQGSEA. CDR3 coding DNA: TGCAGCTCCAGGGGGGCCACTGAAGCTTTCTTT. Residues: CSSRGATEAFF.

The chain uses TRBV5-8 and TRBJ2-3, with a possible D match to TRBD1 (6 bases). The CDR3 is 16 amino acids. The germline V gene has CDR1 SGHTS and CDR2 YDEGEE. V was cut by 2 bases and J by 4 bases, with 17 bases left in between. DNA of the CDR3: TGTGCCAGCAGCTTTCCACAGGGCATATCGTCAGATACGCAGTATTTT. Encoded protein: CASSFPQGISSDTQYF. Full variable domain (missing parts from reference TRBV5-8 and TRBJ2-3): EAGVTQSPTHLIKTRGQQATLRCSPISGHTSVYWYQQALGLGLQFLLWYDEGEERNRGNFPPRFSGRQFPNYSSELNVNALELEDSALYLCASSFPQGISSDTQYFGPGTRLTVL.

This rearrangement joins TRBV6-5 to TRBJ2-1; 11 bases map to TRBD2. Germline-derived CDR1 and CDR2 are MNHEY and SVGAGI. The CDR3 is made up of 16 amino acids. Unmatched junction bases numbered 5, after V lost 3 bases and J lost 4 bases. CDR3 DNA sequence: TGTGCCAGCAGTTATTCACTAGCGGGGGCTTACAATGAGCAGTTCTTC. Protein: CASSYSLAGAYNEQFF.

Only a few counts were recorded for this clone. CDR3 coding DNA: TGTGCCAGTAGTACCGACAGGGGGGGGATCTATGGCTACACCTTC. Amino acids: CASSTDRGGIYGYTF. V gene TRBV19 combines with J gene TRBJ1-2; 9 bases line up with TRBD1. From germline, CDR1 is LNHDA and CDR2 SQIVND (reference sequence). This CDR3 contains 15 residues. With 4 bases clipped from V and 4 bases from J, the junction kept 7 bases outside the gene matches.

The rearrangement joins TRBV7-6 to TRBJ2-5, with 11 bases aligning to TRBD2. This CDR3 comprises 16 residues. CDR1 is SGHVS, CDR2 FNYEAQ, per germline. With 1 base clipped from V and 4 bases from J, the junction kept 5 bases outside the gene matches. CDR3 in DNA: TGTGCCAGCAGCTTAGTGGGGACTAGCGGTATAGAGACCCAGTACTTC. Protein sequence: CASSLVGTSGIETQYF. Supplemented by reference TRBV7-6 and TRBJ2-5, the full variable domain reads GAGVSQSPRYKVTKRGQDVALRCDPISGHVSLYWYRQALGQGPEFLTYFNYEAQQDKSGLPNDRFSAERPEGSISTLTIQRTEQRDSAMYRCASSLVGTSGIETQYFGPGTRLLVL.

Written as DNA, the CDR3 is TGTGCCAGCAGTGAACACCCAGCGGAGGCCACAGATACGCAGTATTTT. The encoded protein is CASSEHPAEATDTQYF. The rearrangement uses TRBV6-1 and TRBJ2-3; D possibly corresponds to TRBD2 (5 bases). V dropped 2 bases and J dropped 2 bases, with 14 bases sitting between them. Germline CDR1 MNHNS, CDR2 SASEGT. The CDR3 consists of 16 residues.

The chain carries TRBV15 and TRBJ2-3, with TRBD2 identical over 10 bases. Germline CDR1 and CDR2: LNHNV and YYDKDF (reference sequence). The CDR3 covers 18 residues. V was clipped by 0 bases and J by 2 bases; unmatched bases: 8. The CDR3 bases are TGTGCCACCAGCAGAGATGGGAGCGGGGGGGCTATCACAGATACGCAGTATTTT. As protein: CATSRDGSGGAITDTQYF.

The CDR3 loop reads CASSFYPGYEQYF. Here the CDR3 DNA reads TGTGCCAGCAGCTTTTACCCGGGTTACGAGCAGTACTTC. The rearrangement joins TRBV7-3 to TRBJ2-7; D remains ambiguous. V shed 3 bases and J shed 4 bases, with 10 bases lying between them. Germline V gene data show CDR1 as SGHTA and CDR2 as FQGTGA. This CDR3 is 13 amino acids long.

This chain joins TRBV5-1 and TRBJ1-5; D is perhaps TRBD1 (5 bases). This CDR3 is 14 amino acids long. The V end lost 3 bases, the J end lost 5 bases, and 12 bases lay between the germline ends. CDR1 and CDR2 from the germline V gene are SGHRS and YFSETQ. The CDR3 DNA sequence: TGCGCCAGCAGCTGGGGAGGGGTCGATCAGCCCCAGCATTTT. Translating gives CASSWGGVDQPQHF.

This chain links TRBV10-3 with TRBJ2-7; 9 bases match TRBD1. Germline loops: CDR1 ENHRY, CDR2 SYGVKD. Trimming took 6 bases from V and 2 from J; bases not matched to a gene: 2. CDR3 size: 13 residues. As DNA, the CDR3 is TGTGCCATCAGCGGACAGGGGCCCTACGAGCAGTACTTC. It translates to CAISGQGPYEQYF.

The rearrangement links TRBV21-1 to TRBJ2-7; TRBD2, the D gene given by the table, was not confirmed from the DNA. TRBV21-1 is annotated as a pseudogene. The CDR3 extends over 17 amino acids. The CDR3 nucleotides are TGTGCCAGCAGCCCTTCGAGGACTAGCGGGCTTGCCTACGAGCAGTACGTC. Its translation: CASSPSRTSGLAYEQYV.

The chain links TRBV7-9 to TRBJ2-3; no definite D call. Germline CDR1 reads SEHNR; CDR2 reads FQNEAQ (reference sequence). The CDR3 is 12 residues long. The V and J ends lost 3 bases and 5 bases respectively, with 6 bases between them. The CDR3, as DNA: TGTGCCAGCAGCTTTGCGGAAGATACGCAGTATTTT. This codes for CASSFAEDTQYF.

The chain recombines TRBV11-3 with TRBJ2-5; D remains ambiguous. CDR1 is SGHNT and CDR2 is YENEEA in the germline V gene. V gave up 1 base and J gave up 5 bases, with 8 bases separating them. The CDR3 contains 13 residues. The CDR3 is CASSLVTAETQYF. The DNA of the CDR3 is TGTGCCAGCAGCTTAGTAACCGCGGAGACCCAGTACTTC.

The table lists this clone with a count of one. The V gene is TRBV11-3, the J gene TRBJ1-2, with 11 nucleotides matching TRBD1. CDR1 SGHNT and CDR2 YENEEA come from the germline V gene. The CDR3 is made up of 14 amino acids. The V segment lost 5 bases and the J segment 7 bases; nucleotides outside the gene matches: 6. In DNA, the CDR3 is TGTGCCAGCAGCCCAGCCGGGACAGGGGGTGGCTACACCTTC. As protein: CASSPAGTGGGYTF.

The rearrangement links TRBV19 to TRBJ2-1; D is ambiguous. The CDR3 contains 15 residues. The ends were cut back, 1 base at V and 3 bases at J, with 10 bases in the middle. CDR1 and CDR2 (germline): LNHDA, SQIVND (reference sequence). The CDR3 region has the DNA TGTGCCAGTAGTATAGCCCGGTCCCTCTACAATGAGCAGTTCTTC. It codes for CASSIARSLYNEQFF.

The chain couples TRBV6-5 to TRBJ2-1; D gene uncertain. The V gene's germline CDR1 is MNHEY and CDR2 SVGAGI. This CDR3 has 13 amino acids. V was clipped by 2 bases and J by 5 bases, with 7 bases between them. Here the CDR3 reads CASSYNQDNEQFF. The CDR3 coding sequence is TGTGCCAGCAGTTACAACCAGGACAATGAGCAGTTCTTC.

The genes are TRBV7-6 and TRBJ2-3, with TRBD2 matching 8 bases. CDR1 is SGHVS and CDR2 is FNYEAQ in the germline V gene. The CDR3 sequence is 14 residues long. V lost 3 bases, J lost 6 bases, and 5 bases stayed unmatched. The CDR3 loop is CASSFGGARDTQYF. The CDR3, as DNA: TGTGCCAGCAGCTTCGGGGGGGCCCGGGATACGCAGTATTTT.

This clone was seen a handful of times. The chain employs TRBV30 and TRBJ2-1; D is perhaps TRBD1 (6 bases). The V end lost 5 bases, the J end lost 5 bases, and 10 bases lay between the germline ends. Germline-derived CDR1 and CDR2 are GTSNPN and SVGIG (reference sequence). This CDR3 region has 12 residues. The CDR3 DNA sequence: TGTGCCTGGGGAGACAGGAACAATGAGCAGTTCTTC. Amino acid sequence: CAWGDRNNEQFF.

The chain links TRBV9 to TRBJ2-7; 10 nucleotides line up with TRBD2. The CDR3 runs to 15 residues. Germline CDR1 SGDLS, CDR2 YYNGEE. Germline trimming cut 0 bases from V and 5 bases from J; bases unmatched to any gene: 5. CDR3 sequence reads: CASSVVSGRFHEQYV. CDR3 nucleotide sequence: TGTGCCAGCAGCGTAGTTAGCGGGAGGTTCCACGAGCAGTACGTC.

This sequence joins TRBV4-3 and TRBJ2-2; perhaps TRBD1 as D (6 bases). Germline CDR1 LGHNA, CDR2 YSLEER. V lost 3 bases, J lost 4 bases, and 9 bases lay in between. The CDR3 is 14 residues long. This CDR3 is CASSQIRGTGELFF. The CDR3 DNA reads as TGCGCCAGCAGCCAGATCAGGGGCACCGGGGAGCTGTTTTTT.

About this clone itself: The DNA is left out, because the CDR3 cannot be placed on it with certainty; the CDR3 is given as TCRdb lists it. CDR3 sequence: CAWASGTGAKHF. This chain links TRBV30 with TRBJ1-5; no check of the table's D call, TRBD1, against the DNA was made. The CDR3 contains 12 residues when both ends are counted. CDR1 is GTSNPN, CDR2 SVGIG, per germline (reference sequence).

The V and J genes are TRBV5-1 and TRBJ2-1, with D possibly matching TRBD2 (5 bases). This CDR3 has 13 residues. Germline CDR1 reads SGHRS; CDR2 reads YFSETQ. Trimming took 5 bases from V and 2 from J, leaving 8 bases between them. The DNA for the CDR3 is TGCGCCAGCAGTTCGGAGGCCTACAATGAGCAGTTCTTC. Translated: CASSSEAYNEQFF.

The chain joins TRBV18 to TRBJ2-5, with D possibly matching TRBD1 (6 bases). From germline, CDR1 is KGHSH and CDR2 LQKENI. The V gene lost 5 bases and the J gene lost 5 bases, with 9 bases spanning the gap. This CDR3 is built from 12 residues. As DNA, the CDR3 is TGTGCCAGCTCATCTGGGGGCGAGACCCAGTACTTC. Encoded protein: CASSSGGETQYF.

The chain combines TRBV29-1 with TRBJ1-1; 10 bases map to TRBD1. This CDR3 has 15 residues. Losses at the gene ends were 7 bases for V and 2 bases for J; bases not matched to a gene: 10. The germline CDR1 and CDR2 sequences are SQVTM and ANQGSEA. CDR3 in amino acids: CSAGDRGGGNTEAFF. The CDR3, as DNA: TGCAGCGCCGGGGACAGGGGAGGGGGAAACACTGAAGCTTTCTTT.

This clone came up once. The chain joins TRBV5-1 to TRBJ2-1; possibly TRBD1 for D (6 bases). Trimming removed 4 bases from V and 0 bases from J, with 20 bases in between. The CDR3 length is 18 residues. Germline CDR1 reads SGHRS; CDR2 reads YFSETQ. The CDR3 sequence: CASSATQVGQSSYNEQFF. The CDR3 DNA reads as TGCGCCAGCAGCGCGACTCAAGTAGGACAGAGCTCCTACAATGAGCAGTTCTTC.